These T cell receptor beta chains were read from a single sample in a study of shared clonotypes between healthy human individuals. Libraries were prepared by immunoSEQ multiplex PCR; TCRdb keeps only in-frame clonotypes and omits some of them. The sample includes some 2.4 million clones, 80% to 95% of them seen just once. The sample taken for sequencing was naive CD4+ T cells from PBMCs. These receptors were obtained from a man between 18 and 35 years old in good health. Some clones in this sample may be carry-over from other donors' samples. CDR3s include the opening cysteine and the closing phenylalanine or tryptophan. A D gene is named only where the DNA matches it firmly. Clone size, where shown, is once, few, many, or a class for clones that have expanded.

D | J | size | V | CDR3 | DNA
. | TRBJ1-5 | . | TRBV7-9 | CASSRDLNQPQHF | TGTGCCAGCAGCCGGGACTTGAATCAGCCCCAGCATTTT
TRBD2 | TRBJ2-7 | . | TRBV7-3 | CASSPSGTSYEQYF | TGTGCCAGCAGCCCAAGCGGGACCTCCTACGAGCAGTACTTC
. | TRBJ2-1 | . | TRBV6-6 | CASSMGPGLNEQFF | TGTGCCAGCAGTATGGGGCCAGGCTTGAATGAGCAGTTCTTC
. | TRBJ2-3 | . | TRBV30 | CAWSPGGTDTQYF | TGTGCCTGGAGCCCGGGGGGCACAGATACGCAGTATTTT
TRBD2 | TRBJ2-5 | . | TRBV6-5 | CASRTSGQETQYF | TGTGCCAGCAGGACTAGCGGACAAGAGACCCAGTACTTC
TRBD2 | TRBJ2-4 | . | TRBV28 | CASSLWTSGRNIQYF | TGTGCCAGCAGTTTATGGACTAGCGGGAGAAACATTCAGTACTTC
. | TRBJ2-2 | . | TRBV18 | CASSTGKTANTGELFF | TGTGCCAGCTCAACCGGGAAAACAGCCAACACCGGGGAGCTGTTTTTT
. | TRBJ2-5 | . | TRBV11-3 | CASSSGAGETQYF | TGTGCCAGCAGCTCAGGGGCGGGGGAGACCCAGTACTTC
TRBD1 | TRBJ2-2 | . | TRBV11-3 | CASSSGQGDTGELFF | TGTGCCAGCAGCTCAGGACAGGGGGACACCGGGGAGCTGTTTTTT
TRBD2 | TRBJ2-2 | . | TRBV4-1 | CASSRTSGVNTGELFF | TGCGCCAGCAGCCGCACTAGCGGGGTGAACACCGGGGAGCTGTTTTTT
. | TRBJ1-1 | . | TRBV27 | CASSAGSRETEAFF | TGTGCCAGCAGTGCCGGGTCCCGGGAAACTGAAGCTTTCTTT
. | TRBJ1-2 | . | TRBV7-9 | CASTTGGGRIRINYGYTF | TGTGCCAGCACCACCGGGGGGGGTAGGATCCGGATTAACTATGGCTACACCTTC
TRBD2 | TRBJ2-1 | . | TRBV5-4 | CASSTPQRTSGSYNEQFF | TGTGCCAGCAGCACACCCCAGAGGACTAGCGGGTCCTACAATGAGCAGTTCTTC
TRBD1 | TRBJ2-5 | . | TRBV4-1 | CASSQLDRGRRETQYF | TGCGCCAGCAGCCAACTTGACAGGGGGCGACGAGAGACCCAGTACTTC
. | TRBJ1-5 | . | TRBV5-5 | CASSLIPSNQPQHF | TGTGCCAGCAGCTTGATCCCTAGCAATCAGCCCCAGCATTTT
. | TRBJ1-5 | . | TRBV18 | CASSPGRNQPQHF | TGTGCCAGCTCTCCCGGGCGAAATCAGCCCCAGCATTTT
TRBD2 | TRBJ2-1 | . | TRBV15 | CATSRVGAGRDNEQFF | TGTGCCACCAGCAGAGTCGGAGCGGGACGGGACAATGAGCAGTTCTTC
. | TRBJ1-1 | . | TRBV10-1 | CASSEVAATEAFF | TGCGCCAGCAGTGAGGTGGCCGCCACTGAAGCTTTCTTT
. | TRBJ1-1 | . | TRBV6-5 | CASSYRDSGVEAFF | TGTGCCAGCAGTTACCGGGATTCTGGGGTTGAAGCTTTCTTT
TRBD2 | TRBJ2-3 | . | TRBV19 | CASRTQRGADTQYF | TGTGCCAGTAGGACGCAGCGGGGGGCAGATACGCAGTATTTT
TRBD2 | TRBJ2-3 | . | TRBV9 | CASSTSSGRGPDTQYF | TGTGCCAGCAGCACGTCTAGCGGGAGGGGCCCAGATACGCAGTATTTT
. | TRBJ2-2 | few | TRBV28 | CASSLPPRELFF | TGTGCCAGCAGTCTTCCCCCCCGGGAGCTGTTTTTT
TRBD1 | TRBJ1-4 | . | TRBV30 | CAWSIWDRGATNEKLFF | TGTGCCTGGAGTATTTGGGACAGGGGTGCAACTAATGAAAAACTGTTTTTT